Described below is a single TCR beta chain sequence and its context. Antigen specificity is unknown. The sample originates from a study of Ad26.COV2.S vaccination and SARS-CoV-2 variants. Broader study findings: Vaccinated individuals (as opposed to placebo recipients) had higher spike-specific TCR breadth.

Generated by immunoSEQ multiplex PCR, the TCRdb table keeps only in-frame clones and is missing some. Among just over 350,000 clones listed, 92% were seen once. Germline V lookup: CDR1 LGHNT, CDR2 FRNRAP. V was trimmed by 0 bases and J by 6 bases, leaving 4 bases between them. The CDR3 is made up of 12 amino acids. V usage is TRBV12-5 and J usage is TRBJ2-3; D not certain. This sample comprised peripheral blood, obtained after recovery from COVID-19. The clonotype comes from a human donor who had recovered from COVID-19. CDR3 residues: CASGLVFDTQYF. DNA of the CDR3: TGTGCTAGTGGTTTGGTATTCGATACGCAGTATTTT.